The TCR beta chain under discussion was sequenced for a study of blood T cell repertoires in COVID-19. Participant ages covered roughly 18 to 90 years across 25 or so US areas. Membership in each cohort depended on participant-reported clinical history. Original processing methods: Amplification from reference gene primers served as the basis for estimated nucleated cell counts. Sequencing was performed with immunoSEQ multiplex PCR; in TCRdb, only in-frame clones are kept and a portion is missing. V, J and clone size reflect that table, while D and trimming were determined from the DNA. The sample lists 250,000 to 300,000 clones, around 80% seen once, with around 4.1% in the top ten. Germline CDR1 LGHNA, CDR2 YSLEER. The CDR3 has 14 residues. Trimming took off 3 bases at V and 1 base at J, with 9 bases between the two ends.

This clonotype was sampled from a man aged 30-40 years with acute COVID-19. The sample comprised PBMCs or T cells enriched from blood (not recorded which). V and J are TRBV4-3 and TRBJ1-1; TRBD1 might be the D (6 bases). This CDR3 is CASSQETGNTEAFF. The CDR3 DNA follows: TGCGCCAGCAGCCAGGAGACAGGGAACACTGAAGCTTTCTTT.